The 2 T cell receptor beta chains below were found in one sample sequenced in a study of Graves' ophthalmopathy and Graves' hyperthyroidism. From RNA, the CDR3 regions of TCR beta chains were amplified and sequenced. First-round RT-PCR employed HTBI primers, with a second-round multiplex PCR after it. TCRdb re-called the multiplex PCR reads with MiXCR, one entry per CDR3 protein. The sample has under 250,000 distinct CDR3 sequences; 20% to 25% are singletons. Sequenced material: peripheral blood. The receptors were gathered from a woman aged 50 to 60 with Graves' ophthalmopathy.

The rearrangement joins TRBV12-3 or TRBV12-4 to TRBJ2-7; the D is unclear. The CDR3 runs to 12 residues. V gave up 3 bases and J gave up 7 bases, with 10 bases separating them. The CDR3 region has the DNA TGTGCCAGCAGTTTTAAGAGTGGGGAGCAGTACTTC. This sequence encodes CASSFKSGEQYF.

This clonotype was recorded many times. V and J are TRBV12-3 or TRBV12-4 and TRBJ1-5; D not resolved. The germline V and J ends were trimmed by 6 bases and 1 base, with 13 bases remaining between them. The CDR3 loop spans 15 amino acids. CDR3 sequence reads: CASSRPLSSNQPQHF. CDR3 nucleotides: TGTGCCAGCAGCCGACCCCTTAGCAGCAATCAGCCCCAGCATTTT.